Following are 7 T cell receptor beta chains from one sample sequenced in a study of blood T cell repertoires in COVID-19. The repertoire was sequenced with immunoSEQ multiplex PCR; TCRdb's copy has only in-frame clones and lacks some. This table holds around 300,000 clones, approximately 90% found once. Sequencing used peripheral blood. All receptors derive from a woman in her 30s with COVID-19, enrolled during active disease.

The chain uses TRBV2 and TRBJ1-6, with unresolved D. Germline V gene lookup returns CDR1 SNHLY and CDR2 FYNNEI. V was pared by 10 bases and J by 3 bases, with 16 bases between. This CDR3 is built from 15 residues. The CDR3 spells CATQGLGIYNSPLHF. CDR3 sequence (DNA): TGTGCCACCCAAGGACTAGGAATCTATAATTCACCCCTCCACTTT.

The chain combines TRBV28 with TRBJ2-1, with 12 bases fitting TRBD2. The CDR3 runs to 21 residues. J gave up 1 base and V 3 bases, and 16 bases lay outside the gene matches. Germline V gene lookup returns CDR1 MDHEN and CDR2 SYDVKM. The CDR3 DNA follows: TGTGCCAGCAGTTTGAGAAGAGTAGGACTAGCGGGAACCTGGTCCTACAATGAGCAGTTCTTC. Protein product: CASSLRRVGLAGTWSYNEQFF.

The chain recombines TRBV9 with TRBJ2-7; TRBD2 agrees at 8 bases. The CDR3 is 15 amino acids. Germline lookup yields CDR1 SGDLS and CDR2 YYNGEE. J was trimmed by 4 bases and V by 0 bases; bases with no gene match: 6. CDR3 DNA sequence: TGTGCCAGCAGCGTAGCAAGCGGGAGTGTGTACGAGCAGTACTTC. Residues: CASSVASGSVYEQYF.

The rearrangement uses TRBV19 and TRBJ1-2; TRBD1 matches 9 bases. CDR3 length equals 15 residues. The V gene's germline CDR1 is LNHDA and CDR2 SQIVND (reference sequence). V lost 4 bases, J lost 3 bases, and 6 bases stayed unmatched. As DNA, the CDR3 is TGTGCCAGTAGTACCGGGACAGGGTGGGACTATGGCTACACCTTC. It codes for CASSTGTGWDYGYTF.

The chain recombines TRBV7-3 with TRBJ2-1, with D possibly matching TRBD1 (6 bases). CDR1 is SGHTA and CDR2 is FQGTGA in the germline V gene. Trimming left V 3 bases short and J 8 bases short, with 11 bases between. CDR3 length: 13 residues. The CDR3 nucleotides are TGTGCCAGCAGCTTGGGACCAGGGGATGAGCAGTTCTTC. Its translation is CASSLGPGDEQFF.

This clone has a single count. The chain is built from TRBV19 and TRBJ1-2; 7 positions match TRBD1. V lost 3 bases, J lost 4 bases, and 8 bases stayed unmatched. The CDR3 has 15 amino acids. Per the germline V gene, CDR1 is LNHDA and CDR2 is SQIVND (reference sequence). DNA of the CDR3: TGTGCCAGTAGTATGGCCGGGGACAGCTCCTATGGCTACACCTTC. Encoded protein: CASSMAGDSSYGYTF.

The rearrangement joins TRBV7-9 to TRBJ1-2; 9 bases are a match to TRBD1. This CDR3 is 14 amino acids long. CDR1 is SEHNR, CDR2 FQNEAQ, per germline (reference sequence). J was trimmed by 8 bases and V by 3 bases; bases with no gene match: 7. Written as DNA, the CDR3 is TGTGCCAGCAGCTTGTACGGGACAGGGAGGGGCTACACCTTC. Its translation: CASSLYGTGRGYTF.